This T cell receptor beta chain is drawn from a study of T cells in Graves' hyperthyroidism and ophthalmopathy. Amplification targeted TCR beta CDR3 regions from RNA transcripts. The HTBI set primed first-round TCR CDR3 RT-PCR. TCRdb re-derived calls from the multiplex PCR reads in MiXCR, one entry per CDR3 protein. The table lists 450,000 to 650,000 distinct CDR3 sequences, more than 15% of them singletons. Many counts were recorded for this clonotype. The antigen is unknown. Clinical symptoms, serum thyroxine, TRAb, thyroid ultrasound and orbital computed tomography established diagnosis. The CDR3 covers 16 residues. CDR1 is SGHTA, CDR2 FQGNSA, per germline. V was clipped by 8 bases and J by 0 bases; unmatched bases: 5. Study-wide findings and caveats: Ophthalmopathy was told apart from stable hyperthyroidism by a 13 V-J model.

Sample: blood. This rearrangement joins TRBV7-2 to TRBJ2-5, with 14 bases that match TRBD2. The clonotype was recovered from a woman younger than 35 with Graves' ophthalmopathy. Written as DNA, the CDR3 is TGTGCCAGCGGCTGGGGACTAGCGGGAGACCAAGAGACCCAGTACTTC. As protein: CASGWGLAGDQETQYF.